This T cell receptor beta chain was found in a study of CD8+ T cells in alopecia areata. This clone turned up a few times. The target antigen is unknown. Notes on the study in general: Normal skin contains resident alphabeta T cells, and these are also sequenced in scalp samples. Clonality in lesional scalp, especially alopecia totalis/universalis, exceeded that of normal scalp. With patients, TCR sharing proved less clear than in mice, a difference possibly related to HLA.

cDNA reverse transcribed from extracted RNA served as the sequencing template. Sequencing used immunoSEQ multiplex PCR; TCRdb keeps in-frame clones, though not all of them. The table includes 110,000 to 150,000 clones, about three fifths detected once. The germline CDR1 and CDR2 sequences are SGHAT and FQNNGV. V lost 8 bases to trimming and J lost 8 bases, with 13 bases between them. The CDR3 is 12 amino acids. Sample: CD8+ T cells sorted from blood. The TCR was taken from a human donor in good health. The V call is TRBV11-2, the J call TRBJ2-1; D call uncertain. The CDR3 coding sequence is TGTGCCAGCTCGATTTGGAGCGATGAGCAGTTCTTC. Its protein product is CASSIWSDEQFF.